This entry describes one TCR beta chain. What it recognizes is unknown. The libraries were made with immunoSEQ v3.0 at survey level. The target of sequencing was about 35,000-50,000 T-cell genomes per sample. The repertoire was sequenced with immunoSEQ multiplex PCR; TCRdb's copy has only in-frame clones and lacks some. The sample records 35,000 or so clones, 70% to 90% being singletons. This sample was taken from a study of long-term antiretroviral therapy in people with HIV. On the study more broadly: The 2015 immediate-ART recommendation came about a decade after the earliest samples. Study-level results: CDR3 lengths in HIV samples spanned a narrower range than controls. Adherence to ART, viral resistance and therapy changes lacked any data.

The length of the CDR3 is 17 residues. V shed 2 bases and J 2 bases; nucleotides not matched to a gene: 8. The germline CDR1 and CDR2 sequences are KGHSH and LQKENI. The receptor was derived from a man between 18 and 29 years old with HIV. The chain carries TRBV18 and TRBJ2-5; 10 nucleotides agree with TRBD2. Sequencing used unsorted PBMCs, obtained 2.2 years after starting antiretroviral therapy. The CDR3 loop reads CASSPTSGMIRQETQYF. CDR3 DNA: TGTGCCAGCTCACCAACTAGCGGGATGATCCGACAAGAGACCCAGTACTTC.